Each of the 23 T cell receptor beta chains below was sequenced from the same sample in a study of tissue T cells after allogeneic stem cell transplantation. TCRdb's table, derived via immunoSEQ multiplex PCR, lists solely in-frame clones and lacks some. The sample records about 28,000 clones, about 85% being singletons. The specimen comprised blood, sampled before transplantation. The receptors originated from a woman aged 18-49 years who later had graft-versus-host disease after an allogeneic stem cell transplant.

This CDR3 reads CASSQEPGAGELFF. In nucleotides, the CDR3 is TGCGCCAGCAGCCAAGAACCAGGGGCCGGGGAGCTGTTTTTT. V and J are TRBV4-1 and TRBJ2-2, with D maybe TRBD1 (6 bases). Trimming removed 0 bases at V and 6 bases at J, with 8 bases between. The germline V gene has CDR1 MGHRA and CDR2 YSYEKL. This CDR3 region has 14 residues.

This rearrangement joins TRBV6-5 to TRBJ2-2; possibly TRBD1 for D (5 bases). This CDR3 has 15 residues. Trimming stripped 2 bases from V and 8 bases from J, with 15 bases between. Germline V CDR1 and CDR2: MNHEY, SVGAGI. CDR3: CASSYETETPGELFF. CDR3 DNA sequence: TGTGCCAGCAGTTACGAGACAGAAACTCCGGGGGAGCTGTTTTTT.

The chain recombines TRBV5-1 with TRBJ2-1; the D gene is possibly TRBD1 (6 bases). The germline CDR1 and CDR2 sequences are SGHRS and YFSETQ. V was shortened by 0 bases and J by 8 bases, with 12 bases between the two germline ends. The CDR3 sequence is 14 residues long. The CDR3 region is CASSLAQSGDEQFF. The CDR3, as DNA: TGCGCCAGCAGCTTGGCTCAGTCAGGGGATGAGCAGTTCTTC.

The rearrangement uses TRBV18 and TRBJ2-1; D is unclear. CDR1 KGHSH and CDR2 LQKENI come from the germline V gene. CDR3 length: 16 residues. V was clipped by 4 bases and J by 2 bases, with 15 bases between them. For the CDR3, the DNA is TGTGCCAGCTCACACGAAATACCTGGAACCTACAATGAGCAGTTCTTC. It encodes CASSHEIPGTYNEQFF.

The J gene is TRBJ1-4, the V gene TRBV21-1; the D call TRBD1 from the table was never checked on the DNA. TRBV21-1 is listed as a pseudogene. This CDR3 spans 17 amino acids. CDR3 coding DNA: TGTGCCAGCAGCCCCTCAGGCTTGGACAGGGTGGATGAAAAACTGTTTTTT. Translated, it gives CASSPSGLDRVDEKLFF.

V gene TRBV7-2 combines with J gene TRBJ2-7; tentative D call: TRBD1 (5 bases). Germline loops: CDR1 SGHTA, CDR2 FQGNSA. This CDR3 spans 15 amino acids. V lost 0 bases, J lost 3 bases, and 12 bases lay in between. The CDR3 reads CASSLASGLFYEQYF. The DNA of the CDR3 is TGTGCCAGCAGCTTAGCGTCAGGGCTCTTCTACGAGCAGTACTTC.

This clone has a single count. J is TRBJ1-4 and V is TRBV7-9; D gene ambiguous. Trimming cost V 5 bases and J 7 bases, with 14 bases left between them. Germline V CDR1 and CDR2: SEHNR, FQNEAQ (reference sequence). The CDR3 has 14 amino acids. CDR3 sequence reads: CASSRHVWGEKLFF. For the CDR3, the DNA is TGTGCCAGCAGCCGACACGTCTGGGGTGAAAAACTGTTTTTT. The full variable domain, completed using reference TRBV7-9 and TRBJ1-4, is DTGVSQNPRHKITKRGQNVTFRCDPISEHNRLYWYRQTLGQGPEFLTYFQNEAQLEKSRLLSDRFSAERPKGSFSTLEIQRTEQGDSAMYLCASSRHVWGEKLFFGSGTQLSVL.

V gene TRBV19 combines with J gene TRBJ2-1; tentatively, D is TRBD1 (5 bases). The V end lost 3 bases, the J end lost 8 bases, and 17 bases lay between the germline ends. CDR1 and CDR2 from the germline V gene are LNHDA and SQIVND (reference sequence). The CDR3 consists of 15 residues. CDR3 bases: TGTGCCAGTAGTATTGGGGCAGGGTATTACCATGAGCAGTTCTTC. Protein: CASSIGAGYYHEQFF.

CDR3 nucleotides: TGTGCCAGTAGTGGGGCTTCCTACGAGCAGTACTTC. Translation gives CASSGASYEQYF. This chain joins TRBV19 and TRBJ2-7; tentative D call: TRBD1 (5 bases). The CDR3 consists of 12 residues. V lost 5 bases and J 1 base, leaving 6 bases between the germline ends. CDR1 LNHDA and CDR2 SQIVND come from the germline V gene (reference sequence).

This clone came up a few times. The chain employs TRBV14 and TRBJ2-3; D remains ambiguous. Germline assignment: CDR1 SGHDN and CDR2 FVKESK. The CDR3 extends over 13 amino acids. Trimming stripped 7 bases from V and 5 bases from J, with 13 bases between. The CDR3 nucleotides are TGTGCCAGCACGGTCAACCTCGAAGATACGCAGTATTTT. Protein product: CASTVNLEDTQYF.

Written as DNA, the CDR3 is TGTGCCAGCAGCAGAAGTAGGACTAGCGGGAAGGGAGAGACCCAGTACTTC. As protein: CASSRSRTSGKGETQYF. The genes are TRBV7-6 and TRBJ2-5, with 12 positions matching TRBD2. The CDR3 extends over 17 amino acids. Germline-derived CDR1 and CDR2 are SGHVS and FNYEAQ. V dropped 5 bases and J dropped 4; count of bases not matched to a gene: 11.

The CDR3 sequence: CASSLRDGELFF. In nucleotides, the CDR3 is TGTGCCAGCAGCTTACGAGACGGGGAGCTGTTTTTT. The chain carries TRBV7-8 and TRBJ2-2; no clear D gene. Germline V gene data show CDR1 as SGHVS and CDR2 as FQNEAQ. V was clipped by 2 bases and J by 7 bases, with 5 bases between them. This CDR3 spans 12 amino acids.

The rearrangement links TRBV21-1 to TRBJ1-2. TRBV21-1 is a documented pseudogene. The CDR3 runs to 11 residues. The CDR3 DNA reads TGTGCCAGCAGCAAACACTATGGCTACACCTTC. This translates into CASSKHYGYTF.

J is TRBJ1-1 and V is TRBV11-2, with 7 bases aligning to TRBD1. CDR3 length equals 15 residues. From germline, CDR1 is SGHAT and CDR2 FQNNGV. V dropped 4 bases and J dropped 0; count of bases not matched to a gene: 5. The chain's CDR3 is CASSWDRPMNTEAFF. Here the CDR3 DNA reads TGTGCCAGCAGCTGGGACAGACCAATGAACACTGAAGCTTTCTTT.

The rearrangement uses TRBV15 and TRBJ2-7; 12 bases align to TRBD2. This CDR3 contains 14 residues. Per germline, CDR1 LNHNV and CDR2 YYDKDF (reference sequence). The ends lost 6 bases at V and 5 bases at J; junction bases unmatched: 5. DNA of the CDR3: TGTGCCACCAGGACTAGCGGGAGTACCAACGAGCAGTACTTC. Residues: CATRTSGSTNEQYF. Full variable domain (remainder filled in from reference TRBV15 and TRBJ2-7): DAMVIQNPRYQVTQFGKPVTLSCSQTLNHNVMYWYQQKSSQAPKLLFHYYDKDFNNEADTPDNFQSRRPNTSFCFLDIRSPGLGDTAMYLCATRTSGSTNEQYFGPGTRLTVT.

This sequence joins TRBV27 and TRBJ1-3; 9 bases line up with TRBD1. CDR1 is MNHEY, CDR2 SMNVEV, per germline (reference sequence). The CDR3 spans 17 residues. Trimming at V came to 7 bases and at J to 0 bases, leaving 10 bases not matched to a gene. The CDR3 sequence: CASTKTGGAFSGNTIYF. The CDR3 DNA is TGTGCCAGCACCAAAACAGGGGGCGCATTCTCTGGAAACACCATATATTTT.

V is TRBV27 and J is TRBJ2-1; weak D call: TRBD1 (6 bases). Per the germline V gene, CDR1 is MNHEY and CDR2 is SMNVEV (reference sequence). V was pared by 5 bases and J by 1 base, with 9 bases between. The CDR3 totals 14 residues. The CDR3 coding sequence is TGTGCCAGCAGTCACAGGGATTCCTACAATGAGCAGTTCTTC. It specifies CASSHRDSYNEQFF.

V gene TRBV21-1 combines with J gene TRBJ1-5; the table's D call TRBD1 went unverified against the DNA. TRBV21-1 is a known pseudogene. The CDR3 is 16 amino acids. This chain's CDR3 is CASSKEGRSGNQPQHF. The CDR3 DNA follows: TGTGCCAGCAGCAAAGAGGGCCGGTCAGGGAATCAGCCCCAGCATTTT.

The rearrangement joins TRBV12-3 or TRBV12-4 to TRBJ1-1, with D unresolved. CDR3 size: 12 residues. V shed 5 bases and J shed 10 bases, with 14 bases lying between them. The CDR3 sequence: CASSGRKRGAFF. In DNA, the CDR3 is TGTGCCAGCAGTGGAAGGAAGCGGGGAGCTTTCTTT.

CDR3 nucleotides: TGCAGTGCTAGTAACGCGACCCGAGAAGAGACCCAGTACTTC. It specifies CSASNATREETQYF. The chain uses TRBV20-1 and TRBJ2-5; D is ambiguous. V lost 3 bases to trimming and J lost 3 bases, with 14 bases between them. The length of the CDR3 is 14 residues. CDR1 and CDR2 from the germline V gene are DFQATT and SNEGSKA (reference sequence).

This clone was counted a single time. This chain links TRBV18 with TRBJ2-7; D may be TRBD1 or TRBD2 (5 bases each). Per the germline V gene, CDR1 is KGHSH and CDR2 is LQKENI. This CDR3 is 14 amino acids long. V lost 4 bases, J lost 4 bases, and 14 bases lay in between. The CDR3 loop is CASSRSSGTYEQYF. The CDR3 region has the DNA TGTGCCAGCTCACGGTCCTCAGGGACGTACGAGCAGTACTTC.

The chain recombines TRBV10-3 with TRBJ2-3; D perhaps matches TRBD2 (6 bases). This CDR3 has 16 residues. The V end was cut by 0 bases, the J end by 0 bases, with 10 bases between. The germline CDR1 and CDR2 sequences are ENHRY and SYGVKD. The CDR3 DNA is TGTGCCATCAGTGAGTCTACCAGCGGGAGCACAGATACGCAGTATTTT. Its protein product is CAISESTSGSTDTQYF.

The chain recombines TRBV7-9 with TRBJ2-2, with 15 bases identical to TRBD2. There are 17 residues in the CDR3. J gave up 2 bases and V 5 bases, and 3 bases lay outside the gene matches. Germline CDR1 SEHNR, CDR2 FQNEAQ (reference sequence). The CDR3 sequence: CASSPGLAGGNTGELFF. CDR3 sequence (DNA): TGTGCCAGCAGCCCGGGACTAGCGGGAGGTAACACCGGGGAGCTGTTTTTT.